The 20 T cell receptor beta chains reported below all come from one sample, sequenced in a study of OX40 agonist ivuxolimab in advanced cancers. The assay was immunoSEQ multiplex PCR, and TCRdb's table has in-frame clones only and misses some. The sample includes over 15,000 clones, approximately 80% of them seen just once. This specimen was CD4+ or CD8+ T cells sorted from blood, taken in a trial of the OX40 agonist ivuxolimab. These TCRs come from an adult with an advanced solid tumor such as melanoma, head and neck, liver or kidney cancer.

The rearrangement uses TRBV19 and TRBJ2-1; D remains unclear. V lost 3 bases, J lost 4 bases, and 7 bases lay in between. This CDR3 has 13 amino acids. The germline gives CDR1 LNHDA, CDR2 SQIVND (reference sequence). CDR3 sequence reads: CASSIPIYNEQFF. CDR3 nucleotide sequence: TGTGCCAGTAGTATCCCTATTTACAATGAGCAGTTCTTC.

V is TRBV7-9 and J is TRBJ2-5, with D uncertain. The CDR3 is 12 residues long. Trimming pared 9 bases from V and 0 bases from J, leaving 8 bases between. The germline V gene encodes CDR1 SEHNR and CDR2 FQNEAQ (reference sequence). The CDR3 region is CASDGHQETQYF. DNA of the CDR3: TGTGCCAGTGACGGCCACCAAGAGACCCAGTACTTC.

This chain joins TRBV27 and TRBJ1-3; 7 positions match TRBD1. The trim removed 5 bases at V and 3 bases at J, leaving 4 bases unmatched. The CDR3 contains 14 residues. In germline, CDR1 is MNHEY, CDR2 SMNVEV (reference sequence). For the CDR3, the DNA is TGTGCCAGCAGTCTACAGGGGTTTGGAAACACCATATATTTT. Its protein product is CASSLQGFGNTIYF.

The chain employs TRBV9 and TRBJ2-5, with 11 bases matching TRBD1. With the DNA end fitting TRBJ2-7 better, the J assignment may be wrong. This CDR3 spans 14 amino acids. From germline, CDR1 is SGDLS and CDR2 YYNGEE. The CDR3 here is CASSSGQGAYEQYF. In DNA, the CDR3 is TGTGCCAGCAGCTCAGGACAGGGGGCTTACGAGCAGTACTTC.

The chain couples TRBV30 to TRBJ2-1, with D perhaps matching TRBD2 (5 bases). Trimming took off 3 bases at V and 4 bases at J, with 7 bases between the two ends. This CDR3 region has 12 residues. The germline V gene encodes CDR1 GTSNPN and CDR2 SVGIG (reference sequence). The CDR3 here is CAWSGGYNEQFF. The CDR3 DNA follows: TGTGCCTGGAGCGGCGGGTACAATGAGCAGTTCTTC.

CDR3 sequence reads: CASRGQGRAEQYF. Written as DNA, the CDR3 is TGTGCCAGCAGGGGACAGGGAAGGGCCGAGCAGTACTTC. This chain connects TRBV5-5 to TRBJ2-7; 9 bases align to TRBD1. The CDR3 runs 13 residues. The V segment lost 5 bases and the J segment 6 bases; nucleotides outside the gene matches: 6. The germline V gene encodes CDR1 SGHKS and CDR2 YYEKEE (reference sequence).

The genes are TRBV9 and TRBJ2-5; 8 nucleotides agree with TRBD2. Germline-derived CDR1 and CDR2 are SGDLS and YYNGEE. The CDR3 consists of 14 residues. V gave up 0 bases and J gave up 7 bases; unmatched junction bases: 5. CDR3 sequence reads: CASSVAGGLATQYF. CDR3 DNA sequence: TGTGCCAGCAGCGTAGCGGGGGGGCTAGCGACCCAGTACTTC.

This sequence joins TRBV4-3 and TRBJ2-7, with TRBD1 matching over 9 bases. Germline CDR1 is LGHNA and CDR2 is YSLEER. The CDR3 sequence is 15 residues long. J gave up 4 bases and V 0 bases, and 4 bases lay outside the gene matches. This chain's CDR3 is CASSQDRGTGYEQYF. CDR3 coding DNA: TGCGCCAGCAGCCAAGATCGTGGGACAGGGTACGAGCAGTACTTC.

The V and J genes are TRBV2 and TRBJ2-7; TRBD1 agrees at 7 bases. After removal of 5 bases from V and 2 bases from J, the junction contained 6 bases not matched to a gene. The CDR3 extends over 14 amino acids. Looked up from germline, CDR1 is SNHLY and CDR2 is FYNNEI. This CDR3 reads CASSSGTVTYEQYF. DNA for the CDR3: TGTGCCAGCAGTTCCGGGACAGTAACCTACGAGCAGTACTTC.

The rearrangement uses TRBV6-5 and TRBJ1-4; weak D call: TRBD1 (6 bases). Trimming took 6 bases from V and 4 from J, leaving 12 bases between them. Germline V CDR1 and CDR2: MNHEY, SVGAGI. The CDR3 totals 14 residues. The CDR3 DNA sequence: TGTGCCAGCAGCTGGACAGCGTATAATGAAAAACTGTTTTTT. Its protein is CASSWTAYNEKLFF.

The count of this clone is one. The V call is TRBV7-3, the J call TRBJ2-3; 7 bases align to TRBD1. Trimming at V came to 4 bases and at J to 2 bases, leaving 3 bases not matched to a gene. The CDR3 runs 14 residues. Germline lookup yields CDR1 SGHTA and CDR2 FQGTGA. The CDR3 bases are TGTGCCAGCAGCTCGGGACAGCCCACAGATACGCAGTATTTT. Translation gives CASSSGQPTDTQYF.

The chain recombines TRBV7-3 with TRBJ2-7, with D uncertain. V lost 2 bases and J lost 4, with 15 bases in between. CDR1 SGHTA and CDR2 FQGTGA come from the germline V gene. The CDR3 totals 15 residues. CDR3 loop: CASSLVGTRNYEQYF. For the CDR3, the DNA is TGTGCCAGCAGCTTAGTTGGTACGCGCAATTACGAGCAGTACTTC.

J is TRBJ2-3 and V is TRBV25-1; no definite D call. The CDR3 has 15 amino acids. V lost 5 bases and J 2 bases, leaving 14 bases between the germline ends. The germline CDR1 and CDR2 sequences are MGHDK and SYGVNS. The CDR3, as DNA: TGTGCCAGCAGTATTAATCGGGTTAACACAGATACGCAGTATTTT. Translated, it gives CASSINRVNTDTQYF.

This clone occurred once. This chain's CDR3 is CSKKVRDRVGNTIYF. In nucleotides, the CDR3 is TGCAGCAAAAAAGTCCGGGACAGGGTAGGAAACACCATATATTTT. The J gene is TRBJ1-3, the V gene TRBV29-1, with 9 bases matching TRBD1. V gave up 8 bases and J gave up 4 bases; unmatched junction bases: 12. This CDR3 region has 15 residues. Germline V gives CDR1 SQVTM, CDR2 ANQGSEA. Variable domain in full (rest from reference TRBV29-1 and TRBJ1-3): SAVISQKPSRDICQRGTSLTIQCQVDSQVTMMFWYRQQPGQSLTLIATANQGSEATYESGFVIDKFPISRPNLTFSTLTVSNMSPEDSSIYLCSKKVRDRVGNTIYFGEGSWLTVV.

V and J are TRBV27 and TRBJ1-1, with 8 bases lining up with TRBD1. The V segment lost 6 bases and the J segment 5 bases; nucleotides outside the gene matches: 5. This CDR3 is built from 13 residues. The germline CDR1 and CDR2 sequences are MNHEY and SMNVEV (reference sequence). This chain's CDR3 is CASRRTGLTEAFF. The CDR3 DNA follows: TGTGCCAGCAGGAGGACAGGGTTAACTGAAGCTTTCTTT.

The chain joins TRBV27 to TRBJ2-5; no reliable D call. Germline assignment: CDR1 MNHEY and CDR2 SMNVEV (reference sequence). The V end lost 0 bases, the J end lost 4 bases, and 6 bases lay between the germline ends. The CDR3 runs 13 residues. The CDR3 bases are TGTGCCAGCAGTTTATCCTTGGCAGAGACCCAGTACTTC. Its translation: CASSLSLAETQYF.

This clone turned up a few times. V is TRBV5-5 and J is TRBJ1-5; 12 nucleotides align to TRBD1. J gave up 6 bases and V 5 bases, and 3 bases lay outside the gene matches. CDR1 is SGHKS, CDR2 YYEKEE, per germline (reference sequence). The CDR3 has 14 amino acids. CDR3 nucleotides: TGTGCCAGCAGTCGGGGACAGGGGGCTCAGCCCCAGCATTTT. Its translation: CASSRGQGAQPQHF.

The genes are TRBV27 and TRBJ1-5; perhaps TRBD1 as D (6 bases). V lost 2 bases, J lost 3 bases, and 8 bases lay in between. Per germline, CDR1 MNHEY and CDR2 SMNVEV (reference sequence). The CDR3 is 14 residues long. The CDR3 protein is CASSLTGFNQPQHF. The CDR3 DNA follows: TGTGCCAGCAGTTTAACAGGGTTCAATCAGCCCCAGCATTTT.

The V gene is TRBV27, the J gene TRBJ1-6; 8 nucleotides agree with TRBD1. The CDR3 is 15 residues long. Losses at the gene ends were 6 bases for V and 10 bases for J; bases not matched to a gene: 11. The V gene's germline CDR1 is MNHEY and CDR2 SMNVEV (reference sequence). The CDR3 nucleotides are TGTGCCAGCAGACCGGGACAGGCCGAGGGGTCACCCCTCCACTTT. Encoded protein: CASRPGQAEGSPLHF.

The V and J genes are TRBV27 and TRBJ2-1; D may match TRBD1 or TRBD2 (6 bases each). V was pared by 2 bases and J by 2 bases, with 7 bases between. CDR3 size: 14 residues. Germline lookup yields CDR1 MNHEY and CDR2 SMNVEV (reference sequence). CDR3 DNA sequence: TGTGCCAGCAGTTTACGGGGGCCCTACAATGAGCAGTTCTTC. This gives the protein CASSLRGPYNEQFF.